This TCR beta chain emerged from a study of tissue T cells after allogeneic stem cell transplantation. Study at large: Several unmodified and three CD34-selected T-cell-depleted grafts went to graft-versus-host disease patients. Findings and caveats of the study: TCR repertoires tracked anatomic similarity, regardless of disease or transplant status.

This research-autopsy study prospectively enrolled adult allogeneic hematopoietic cell transplant recipients with steroid-refractory graft-versus-host disease. Measured with immunoSEQ multiplex PCR; TCRdb has only the in-frame clones, and not every one. The profile shows some 2,500 clones, around 67% of them singletons. In the case of this clone: What it binds is not known.

Per the germline V gene, CDR1 is LGHDT and CDR2 is YNNKEL (reference sequence). The junction had 4 bases not matched to a gene; V was cut back by 4 bases and J by 4 bases. This CDR3 region has 14 residues. Sequences were derived from colon tissue, sampled at autopsy. The sequence came from a male patient aged 60 or over with steroid-refractory graft-versus-host disease after an allogeneic stem cell transplant. Some T cells may be transferred from the graft donor. The V gene is TRBV3-1 (or the pseudogene TRBV3-2), the J gene TRBJ1-5, with 7 bases matching TRBD1. In DNA form, the CDR3 reads TGTGCCAGCAGCCGGTCAGGGGGAAATCAGCCCCAGCATTTT. It encodes CASSRSGGNQPQHF.